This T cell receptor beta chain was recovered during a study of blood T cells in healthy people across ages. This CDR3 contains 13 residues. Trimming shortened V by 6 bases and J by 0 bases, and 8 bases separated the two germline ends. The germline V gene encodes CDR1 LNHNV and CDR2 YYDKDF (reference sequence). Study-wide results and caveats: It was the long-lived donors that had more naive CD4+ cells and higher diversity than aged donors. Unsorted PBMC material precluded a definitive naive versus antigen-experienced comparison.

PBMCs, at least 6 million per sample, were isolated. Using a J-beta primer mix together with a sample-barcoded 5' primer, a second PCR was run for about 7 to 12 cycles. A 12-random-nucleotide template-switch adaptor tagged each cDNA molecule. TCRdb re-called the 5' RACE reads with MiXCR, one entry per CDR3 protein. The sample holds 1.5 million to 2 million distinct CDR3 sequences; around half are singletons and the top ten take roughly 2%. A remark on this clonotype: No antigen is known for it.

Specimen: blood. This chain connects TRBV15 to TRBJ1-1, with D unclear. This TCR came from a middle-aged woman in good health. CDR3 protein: CATRRSMNTEAFF. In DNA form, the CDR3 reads TGTGCCACCAGGAGATCCATGAACACTGAAGCTTTCTTT. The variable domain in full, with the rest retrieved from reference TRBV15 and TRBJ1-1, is DAMVIQNPRYQVTQFGKPVTLSCSQTLNHNVMYWYQQKSSQAPKLLFHYYDKDFNNEADTPDNFQSRRPNTSFCFLDIRSPGLGDTAMYLCATRRSMNTEAFFGQGTRLTVV.